The present T cell receptor beta chain was sequenced within a study of shared clonotypes between healthy human individuals. Only in-frame clones appear in the TCRdb table, and some are missing; sequencing was by immunoSEQ multiplex PCR. Of just over 2,000,000 clones listed, about 95% were seen once; the top ten hold approximately 1.2%. CD45RO-negative cells were positively selected for CCR7, leaving out terminally differentiated effector memory CD45RA+ cells. The source of this sequence is a man between 18 and 29 years old in good health. The sample taken for sequencing was naive CD8+ T cells sorted from blood.

CDR3 protein: CASSPLGRWGTEAFF. The CDR3 coding sequence is TGTGCCAGCAGCCCACTAGGGAGGTGGGGCACTGAAGCTTTCTTT. The V call is TRBV7-6, the J call TRBJ1-1; D is undetermined. The CDR3 sequence is 15 residues long. V lost 5 bases and J 4 bases, leaving 17 bases between the germline ends. Looked up from germline, CDR1 is SGHVS and CDR2 is FNYEAQ.